The 23 T cell receptor beta chains listed next were all sequenced from one sample in a study of blood T cell repertoires in COVID-19. TCRdb keeps only in-frame clones here, not all; method: immunoSEQ multiplex PCR. Of some 330,000 clones listed, over 70% were seen once; the top ten hold around 4.6%. The specimen was PBMCs or T cells enriched from blood (not recorded which). The receptors come from a young man who had recovered from COVID-19.

This chain links TRBV28 with TRBJ2-7, with 8 bases aligning to TRBD2. The germline CDR1 and CDR2 sequences are MDHEN and SYDVKM. The CDR3 loop spans 14 amino acids. The ends lost 5 bases at V and 2 bases at J; junction bases unmatched: 5. The CDR3 sequence: CASSHGGAAYEQYF. Here the CDR3 DNA reads TGTGCCAGCAGTCACGGGGGGGCTGCCTACGAGCAGTACTTC.

This clone has more than one count but fewer than ten. The gene calls are TRBV5-1 and TRBJ2-1; D is ambiguous. The CDR3 contains 12 residues. Germline V lookup: CDR1 SGHRS, CDR2 YFSETQ. The V end was cut by 0 bases, the J end by 9 bases, with 7 bases between. The CDR3 spells CASSLVQVEQFF. The DNA of the CDR3 is TGCGCCAGCAGCTTGGTGCAGGTTGAGCAGTTCTTC.

The chain combines TRBV28 with TRBJ1-6, with D perhaps matching TRBD1 (5 bases). Per germline, CDR1 MDHEN and CDR2 SYDVKM. The CDR3 length is 12 residues. The germline V and J ends were trimmed by 4 bases and 9 bases, with 7 bases remaining between them. The CDR3 loop reads CASSSGGSPLHF. CDR3 coding DNA: TGTGCCAGCAGTTCGGGGGGTTCACCCCTCCACTTT.

This clone has a single count. The chain combines TRBV27 with TRBJ1-5; 7 bases match TRBD1. This CDR3 has 17 residues. V was clipped by 2 bases and J by 4 bases; unmatched bases: 11. Germline values: CDR1 MNHEY, CDR2 SMNVEV (reference sequence). The CDR3 nucleotides are TGTGCCAGCAGTTTAAGTCTTGCGACAGGGCAAAATCAGCCCCAGCATTTT. As protein: CASSLSLATGQNQPQHF.

This chain connects TRBV30 to TRBJ1-6; D is unresolved. CDR1 and CDR2 from the germline V gene are GTSNPN and SVGIG (reference sequence). The CDR3 is 13 amino acids. CDR3 region: CACNVGEGSPLHF. DNA of the CDR3: TGTGCTTGCAACGTCGGGGAGGGATCACCCCTCCACTTT.

This chain links TRBV4-1 with TRBJ2-7; maybe TRBD2 (6 bases). The germline gives CDR1 MGHRA, CDR2 YSYEKL. Trimming removed 3 bases from V and 4 bases from J, with 16 bases in between. The CDR3 has 15 residues. The CDR3 DNA sequence: TGCGCCAGCAGCCACCAAGGGACTGAATCGTACGAGCAGTACTTC. Its translation: CASSHQGTESYEQYF.

J is TRBJ1-2 and V is TRBV3-1 (or the pseudogene TRBV3-2); weak D call: TRBD1 (6 bases). The CDR3 contains 13 residues. Trimming shortened V by 10 bases and J by 8 bases, and 20 bases separated the two germline ends. Germline V gives CDR1 LGHDT, CDR2 YNNKEL (reference sequence). CDR3 residues: CATSSHRDLGYTF. DNA of the CDR3: TGTGCCACCAGTTCCCACAGGGACCTAGGCTACACCTTC.

The gene calls are TRBV10-3 and TRBJ2-1; TRBD2 might be the D (6 bases). This CDR3 region has 15 residues. V was pared by 3 bases and J by 4 bases, with 13 bases between. In germline, CDR1 is ENHRY, CDR2 SYGVKD. The chain's CDR3 is CAISEREAGYNEQFF. Written as DNA, the CDR3 is TGTGCCATCAGTGAAAGGGAGGCAGGGTACAATGAGCAGTTCTTC.

The chain employs TRBV5-1 and TRBJ1-1, with 9 bases that match TRBD1. CDR1 is SGHRS, CDR2 YFSETQ, per germline. CDR3 length: 14 amino acids. J gave up 1 base and V 4 bases, and 2 bases lay outside the gene matches. CDR3 in amino acids: CASSMDRGNTEAFF. CDR3 sequence (DNA): TGCGCCAGCAGCATGGACAGGGGGAACACTGAAGCTTTCTTT. Combining the CDR3 with reference TRBV5-1 and TRBJ1-1 gives the whole variable domain KAGVTQTPRYLIKTRGQQVTLSCSPISGHRSVSWYQQTPGQGLQFLFEYFSETQRNKGNFPGRFSGRQFSNSRSEMNVSTLELGDSALYLCASSMDRGNTEAFFGQGTRLTVV.

The chain has TRBV3-1 (or the pseudogene TRBV3-2) and TRBJ2-7; unclear D gene. Per the germline V gene, CDR1 is LGHDT and CDR2 is YNNKEL (reference sequence). The length of the CDR3 is 14 residues. V was trimmed by 1 base and J by 2 bases, leaving 9 bases between them. DNA of the CDR3: TGTGCCAGCAGCCAAGGTGACTTCCCCTACGAGCAGTACTTC. It codes for CASSQGDFPYEQYF.

This rearrangement joins TRBV20-1 to TRBJ2-1, with a possible D match to TRBD1 (6 bases). CDR1 is DFQATT, CDR2 SNEGSKA, per germline (reference sequence). V was pared by 3 bases and J by 0 bases, with 18 bases between. This CDR3 is built from 17 residues. Here the CDR3 DNA reads TGCAGTGCTAGTCCAACTCCCGGACAGCGCTCCTACAATGAGCAGTTCTTC. It encodes CSASPTPGQRSYNEQFF.

The V gene is TRBV6-5, the J gene TRBJ2-6; D possibly corresponds to TRBD2 (6 bases). CDR3 length: 15 residues. Between the trimmed V and J ends, which lost 2 bases and 1 base, there was a span of 6 bases. CDR1 MNHEY and CDR2 SVGAGI come from the germline V gene. The CDR3 region is CASSYGGSGANVLTF. CDR3 DNA sequence: TGTGCCAGCAGTTACGGGGGGTCTGGGGCCAACGTCCTGACTTTC.

This chain uses TRBV18 with TRBJ1-2, with 9 bases that match TRBD1. This CDR3 has 14 residues. Trimming removed 2 bases from V and 6 bases from J; junction bases left unmatched: 4. CDR1 is KGHSH and CDR2 is LQKENI in the germline V gene. The CDR3 region has the DNA TGTGCCAGCTCACCAACAGGGGGCAATGATGGCTACACCTTC. This codes for CASSPTGGNDGYTF.

This chain links TRBV28 with TRBJ1-6; D is unresolved. Trimming pared 5 bases from V and 6 bases from J, leaving 14 bases between. The germline V gene has CDR1 MDHEN and CDR2 SYDVKM. CDR3 size: 15 residues. The DNA of the CDR3 is TGTGCCAGCAGTCCGCAAGGAGATTTTAATTCACCCCTCCACTTT. Protein product: CASSPQGDFNSPLHF.

The chain joins TRBV6-4 to TRBJ1-5; TRBD1 matches 8 bases. CDR1 is MRHNA and CDR2 is SNTAGT in the germline V gene. V lost 5 bases, J lost 6 bases, and 3 bases stayed unmatched. The CDR3 sequence is 13 residues long. CDR3 in amino acids: CASSRDRGQPQHF. As DNA, the CDR3 is TGTGCCAGCAGTAGAGACAGGGGTCAGCCCCAGCATTTT.

In its sample, this clone was seen once. V is TRBV5-1 and J is TRBJ1-5; D possibly corresponds to TRBD1 (5 bases). Trimming removed 2 bases at V and 2 bases at J, with 11 bases between. The CDR3 totals 15 residues. Germline-derived CDR1 and CDR2 are SGHRS and YFSETQ. The CDR3 bases are TGCGCCAGCAGCTTCGCGGGGGACGGCAATCAGCCCCAGCATTTT. This codes for CASSFAGDGNQPQHF.

This rearrangement joins TRBV25-1 to TRBJ2-7, with 9 positions matching TRBD1. The germline V gene has CDR1 MGHDK and CDR2 SYGVNS. With V trimmed by 8 bases and J by 9 bases, 5 bases remained unmatched. The CDR3 length is 11 residues. The CDR3 region is CASQRQGGQYF. The CDR3 DNA follows: TGTGCCAGCCAGAGACAGGGGGGGCAGTACTTC.

The chain uses TRBV5-4 and TRBJ1-2; no firm D call. Looked up from germline, CDR1 is SGHNT and CDR2 is YYREEE (reference sequence). The CDR3 has 13 amino acids. The germline V and J ends were trimmed by 0 bases and 9 bases, with 12 bases remaining between them. This CDR3 reads CASSLDRFSSYTF. The CDR3 DNA follows: TGTGCCAGCAGCTTGGATCGGTTTTCGAGCTACACCTTC.

The V gene is TRBV11-2, the J gene TRBJ1-4, with 8 nucleotides matching TRBD1. Germline-derived CDR1 and CDR2 are SGHAT and FQNNGV. V shed 5 bases, J shed 8 bases, and the junction held 13 bases outside the gene matches. This CDR3 is 16 amino acids long. CDR3 sequence reads: CASSHSRTGREEKLFF. CDR3 DNA: TGTGCCAGCAGCCATTCTAGGACAGGGAGGGAAGAAAAACTGTTTTTT. The full variable domain, with the rest looked up from reference TRBV11-2 and TRBJ1-4, is EAGVAQSPRYKIIEKRQSVAFWCNPISGHATLYWYQQILGQGPKLLIQFQNNGVVDDSQLPKDRFSAERLKGVDSTLKIQPAKLEDSAVYLCASSHSRTGREEKLFFGSGTQLSVL.

The V call is TRBV5-1, the J call TRBJ2-7; tentatively, D is TRBD1 (6 bases). V was clipped by 0 bases and J by 1 base, with 14 bases between them. The CDR3 has 16 amino acids. Germline assignment: CDR1 SGHRS and CDR2 YFSETQ. CDR3 nucleotides: TGCGCCAGCAGCTTGGGCCGCCCGACAGGTTCCTACGAGCAGTACTTC. Translated: CASSLGRPTGSYEQYF.

Here the CDR3 reads CASSPGGVTNEKLFF. In nucleotides, the CDR3 is TGTGCCAGCAGCCCGGGGGGGGTTACTAATGAAAAACTGTTTTTT. The genes are TRBV3-1 (or the pseudogene TRBV3-2) and TRBJ1-4; D is possibly TRBD1 (5 bases). From germline, CDR1 is LGHDT and CDR2 YNNKEL (reference sequence). This CDR3 contains 15 residues. V lost 4 bases, J lost 2 bases, and 11 bases lay in between.

This chain connects TRBV5-1 to TRBJ2-6; no reliable D call. CDR3 length: 13 amino acids. Trimming shortened V by 4 bases and J by 3 bases, and 5 bases separated the two germline ends. From germline, CDR1 is SGHRS and CDR2 YFSETQ. In DNA form, the CDR3 reads TGCGCCAGCAGCGAACTTGGGGCCAACGTCCTGACTTTC. This translates into CASSELGANVLTF. Based on the CDR3 plus reference TRBV5-1 and TRBJ2-6, the full variable domain is KAGVTQTPRYLIKTRGQQVTLSCSPISGHRSVSWYQQTPGQGLQFLFEYFSETQRNKGNFPGRFSGRQFSNSRSEMNVSTLELGDSALYLCASSELGANVLTFGAGSRLTVL.

The genes are TRBV5-6 and TRBJ2-1; no reliable D call. CDR1 SGHDT and CDR2 YYEEEE come from the germline V gene. The CDR3 loop spans 12 amino acids. Trimming pared 7 bases from V and 6 bases from J, leaving 11 bases between. The DNA of the CDR3 is TGTGCCAGCTCTGGCCCAAGCAATGAGCAGTTCTTC. This gives the protein CASSGPSNEQFF.